The clone carrying this T cell receptor beta chain was picked up a small number of times. This record belongs to a study of molecular identifiers for immune sequencing clone quantification. Bulk libraries came from a prior protocol with listed TCR primers. TCRdb reprocessed the PCR reads with MiXCR, giving one entry per CDR3 protein. The data show a few hundred thousand distinct CDR3 sequences, 24% seen once. The CDR3 loop spans 16 amino acids. Germline assignment: CDR1 MDHEN and CDR2 SYDVKM. V was clipped by 3 bases and J by 0 bases, with 12 bases between them. The sequence was collected from a human donor in good health. Some libraries in this study had Jurkat cell RNA spiked in. J is TRBJ1-5 and V is TRBV28; D gene unclear. Specimen: naive CD8+ T cells from blood, with Jurkat cell RNA spiked in. Indicated subset: FACS-sorted CD8+CD4-CCR7+CD45RA+ naive T cells. This CDR3 reads CASSFETLNSNQPQHF. In DNA, the CDR3 is TGTGCCAGCAGTTTTGAGACGCTTAATAGCAATCAGCCCCAGCATTTT.